The clone carrying this T cell receptor beta chain appeared once. The antigen is not known. CD4+ cells were split into CD45RA+ naive and CD45RA-negative memory subsets. Researchers divided each subset's genomic DNA evenly across several immunoSEQ plates. The data were produced by immunoSEQ multiplex PCR, yet TCRdb's version contains in-frame clones alone and is incomplete. The sample includes some 2.4 million clones, more than 85% of them seen just once. The data originate from a study of shared clonotypes between healthy human individuals. Whole-study results and caveats: It was only blood that was sampled, and tissue repertoires likely differ. All-four-donor shared clonotypes had higher generation probabilities than non-shared clonotypes did.

V shed 0 bases and J shed 0 bases, with 7 bases lying between them. Per germline, CDR1 SGDLS and CDR2 YYNGEE. The CDR3 sequence is 15 residues long. The TCR comes from a man aged 18 to 30 in good health. Some clones in this sample may be carry-over from other donors' samples. V usage is TRBV9 and J usage is TRBJ1-3, with D unresolved. The specimen sequenced was naive CD4+ T cells from PBMCs. Subset noted: CD45RA+ positively selected. CDR3 in amino acids: CASSVGDFSGNTIYF. The CDR3 DNA follows: TGTGCCAGCAGCGTAGGGGATTTCTCTGGAAACACCATATATTTT. The full variable domain, completed using reference TRBV9 and TRBJ1-3, is DSGVTQTPKHLITATGQRVTLRCSPRSGDLSVYWYQQSLDQGLQFLIQYYNGEERAKGNILERFSAQQFPDLHSELNLSSLELGDSALYFCASSVGDFSGNTIYFGEGSWLTVV.